A selection of T cell receptor beta chains follows, all from one sample in a study of blood T cell repertoires in COVID-19. Here immunoSEQ multiplex PCR was the method, and the copy in TCRdb shows in-frame clones only, minus some. The sample carries about 28,000 clones, about 85% recorded once. Sequencing was performed on peripheral blood. These receptors originate from a man aged 55 to 70 with active COVID-19. Each CDR3 is given with its conserved first and last residue. Each record gives: D gene, clone size, V gene, J gene, CDR3 protein, CDR3 DNA. The D gene is left open where the match is weak. Clone size is given for some rows only: seen once, a few or many times, or a class if the clone is expanded.

d_call: -
clone_size: -
v_call: TRBV4-1
j_call: TRBJ2-1
cdr3_aa: CASSQEHSYNEQFF
cdr3_nt: TGCGCCAGCAGCCAGGAGCATAGCTACAATGAGCAGTTCTTC

d_call: -
clone_size: -
v_call: TRBV19
j_call: TRBJ2-4
cdr3_aa: CASINRQNIQYF
cdr3_nt: TGTGCCAGTATAAATCGTCAAAACATTCAGTACTTC

d_call: TRBD2
clone_size: -
v_call: TRBV14
j_call: TRBJ2-7
cdr3_aa: CASSLSPSGGNYEQYF
cdr3_nt: TGTGCCAGCAGTCTAAGTCCTAGCGGGGGAAACTACGAGCAGTACTTC

d_call: -
clone_size: few
v_call: TRBV9
j_call: TRBJ1-2
cdr3_aa: CASSPESLSQGYGYTF
cdr3_nt: TGTGCCAGCAGCCCAGAAAGTTTAAGCCAGGGGTATGGCTACACCTTC

d_call: -
clone_size: -
v_call: TRBV20-1
j_call: TRBJ1-2
cdr3_aa: CSASYRAGYTF
cdr3_nt: TGCAGTGCTAGTTACAGGGCAGGCTACACCTTC

d_call: TRBD1
clone_size: few
v_call: TRBV28
j_call: TRBJ1-5
cdr3_aa: CATETGRGTYSNQPQHF
cdr3_nt: TGTGCCACAGAGACAGGGAGAGGGACATATAGCAATCAGCCCCAGCATTTT

d_call: -
clone_size: -
v_call: TRBV18
j_call: TRBJ1-1
cdr3_aa: CASSTGFGVTEAFF
cdr3_nt: TGTGCCAGCTCAACGGGGTTCGGGGTCACTGAAGCTTTCTTT

d_call: -
clone_size: once
v_call: TRBV20-1
j_call: TRBJ1-2
cdr3_aa: CSAWSLGYTF
cdr3_nt: TGCAGTGCCTGGAGCTTGGGCTACACCTTC

d_call: TRBD2
clone_size: -
v_call: TRBV7-8
j_call: TRBJ2-5
cdr3_aa: CASRGLAGYQETQYF
cdr3_nt: TGTGCCAGCAGAGGACTAGCGGGATACCAAGAGACCCAGTACTTC

d_call: -
clone_size: -
v_call: TRBV14
j_call: TRBJ2-1
cdr3_aa: CASSPSRGLSYNEQFF
cdr3_nt: TGTGCCAGCAGCCCTAGCAGGGGACTATCCTACAATGAGCAGTTCTTC

d_call: TRBD2
clone_size: -
v_call: TRBV5-1
j_call: TRBJ2-7
cdr3_aa: CASSFRGGSYEQYF
cdr3_nt: TGCGCCAGCAGCTTTCGCGGGGGGTCCTACGAGCAGTACTTC

d_call: TRBD1
clone_size: -
v_call: TRBV4-1
j_call: TRBJ2-2
cdr3_aa: CASSQDYRGTGHTGELFF
cdr3_nt: TGCGCCAGCAGCCAAGATTATCGCGGGACAGGGCACACCGGGGAGCTGTTTTTT

d_call: TRBD1
clone_size: -
v_call: TRBV2
j_call: TRBJ1-5
cdr3_aa: CASSEQTGSLNQPQHF
cdr3_nt: TGTGCCAGCAGCGAGCAGACAGGGAGCCTCAATCAGCCCCAGCATTTT

d_call: -
clone_size: -
v_call: TRBV3-1/TRBV3-2
j_call: TRBJ1-4
cdr3_aa: CASSQGAAEKLFF
cdr3_nt: TGTGCCAGCAGCCAGGGGGCGGCTGAAAAACTGTTTTTT

d_call: TRBD1
clone_size: -
v_call: TRBV6-5
j_call: TRBJ1-2
cdr3_aa: CASRFTGGDYGYTF
cdr3_nt: TGTGCCAGCCGGTTTACAGGGGGGGACTATGGCTACACCTTC

d_call: -
clone_size: -
v_call: TRBV18
j_call: TRBJ1-1
cdr3_aa: CASSPRGQYTEAFF
cdr3_nt: TGTGCCAGCTCACCACGGGGACAATACACTGAAGCTTTCTTT

d_call: TRBD2
clone_size: -
v_call: TRBV5-4
j_call: TRBJ2-1
cdr3_aa: CASSSLAGTYNEQFF
cdr3_nt: TGTGCCAGCAGCTCCCTAGCGGGGACCTACAATGAGCAGTTCTTC

d_call: -
clone_size: -
v_call: TRBV5-6
j_call: TRBJ2-7
cdr3_aa: CASSLAGVGEQYF
cdr3_nt: TGTGCCAGCAGCTTGGCAGGGGTGGGGGAGCAGTACTTC

d_call: -
clone_size: -
v_call: TRBV11-2
j_call: TRBJ1-1
cdr3_aa: CASSRMRGTLNTEAFF
cdr3_nt: TGTGCCAGCAGCCGAATGCGGGGGACCCTGAACACTGAAGCTTTCTTT

d_call: -
clone_size: -
v_call: TRBV5-1
j_call: TRBJ1-1
cdr3_aa: CASSLEGVGTEAFF
cdr3_nt: TGCGCCAGCAGCTTGGAGGGGGTTGGAACTGAAGCTTTCTTT

d_call: -
clone_size: -
v_call: TRBV11-2
j_call: TRBJ1-6
cdr3_aa: CASSLERTAYNSPLHF
cdr3_nt: TGTGCCAGCAGCTTAGAGCGGACAGCCTATAATTCACCCCTCCACTTT

d_call: TRBD1
clone_size: -
v_call: TRBV14
j_call: TRBJ1-4
cdr3_aa: CASSPQRGRNEKLFF
cdr3_nt: TGTGCCAGCAGCCCGCAGAGGGGGCGTAATGAAAAACTGTTTTTT

d_call: -
clone_size: -
v_call: TRBV19
j_call: TRBJ1-1
cdr3_aa: CASTDRIGNSYF
cdr3_nt: TGTGCCAGTACTGATCGGATCGGAAACAGCTACTTT

d_call: TRBD2
clone_size: -
v_call: TRBV19
j_call: TRBJ2-2
cdr3_aa: CASSSGGYAGELFF
cdr3_nt: TGTGCCAGTAGTAGCGGGGGTTACGCCGGGGAGCTGTTTTTT

d_call: -
clone_size: -
v_call: TRBV2
j_call: TRBJ2-3
cdr3_aa: CATSSQGLTDTQYF
cdr3_nt: TGTGCCACCTCCAGCCAGGGCCTCACAGATACGCAGTATTTT

d_call: TRBD1
clone_size: -
v_call: TRBV5-1
j_call: TRBJ2-5
cdr3_aa: CASSLASTGGVETQYF
cdr3_nt: TGCGCCAGCAGCTTGGCCTCGACAGGGGGAGTGGAGACCCAGTACTTC

d_call: TRBD2
clone_size: -
v_call: TRBV7-3
j_call: TRBJ2-1
cdr3_aa: CASSRGLAYNEQFF
cdr3_nt: TGTGCCAGCAGCCGCGGACTAGCCTACAATGAGCAGTTCTTC

d_call: TRBD2
clone_size: -
v_call: TRBV25-1
j_call: TRBJ2-5
cdr3_aa: CASSAPGTSGPAQYF
cdr3_nt: TGTGCCAGCAGTGCCCCCGGGACTAGCGGGCCAGCCCAGTACTTC

d_call: TRBD1
clone_size: -
v_call: TRBV11-3
j_call: TRBJ2-1
cdr3_aa: CASSLGQGAYNEQFF
cdr3_nt: TGTGCCAGCAGCTTAGGGCAGGGGGCGTACAATGAGCAGTTCTTC

d_call: TRBD1
clone_size: -
v_call: TRBV5-6
j_call: TRBJ2-7
cdr3_aa: CASSTGQGGTPTSQYF
cdr3_nt: TGTGCCAGCAGCACGGGACAGGGGGGGACCCCTACGTCGCAGTACTTC

d_call: -
clone_size: -
v_call: TRBV2
j_call: TRBJ2-4
cdr3_aa: CASMRGGSLSGNIQYF
cdr3_nt: TGTGCCAGCATGAGGGGAGGCTCATTAAGCGGAAACATTCAGTACTTC

d_call: -
clone_size: -
v_call: TRBV27
j_call: TRBJ1-1
cdr3_aa: CASSLIRGHDSTEAFF
cdr3_nt: TGTGCCAGCAGTTTAATCAGGGGTCACGATTCGACTGAAGCTTTCTTT

d_call: -
clone_size: -
v_call: TRBV18
j_call: TRBJ2-5
cdr3_aa: CASSLAAAQETQYF
cdr3_nt: TGTGCCAGCTCACTGGCGGCAGCCCAAGAGACCCAGTACTTC

d_call: -
clone_size: once
v_call: TRBV5-4
j_call: TRBJ1-6
cdr3_aa: CASRLERINSPLHF
cdr3_nt: TGTGCCAGCAGGTTGGAGAGGATTAATTCACCCCTCCACTTT

d_call: -
clone_size: -
v_call: TRBV28
j_call: TRBJ2-7
cdr3_aa: CASSFPQGEQYF
cdr3_nt: TGTGCCAGCAGTTTTCCGCAGGGCGAGCAGTACTTC

d_call: TRBD1
clone_size: -
v_call: TRBV5-5
j_call: TRBJ2-3
cdr3_aa: CASSLGATGNIDTQYF
cdr3_nt: TGTGCCAGCAGCTTGGGGGCGACAGGGAACATAGATACGCAGTATTTT

d_call: -
clone_size: -
v_call: TRBV24-1
j_call: TRBJ2-3
cdr3_aa: CATSTPGDETDTQYF
cdr3_nt: TGTGCCACCAGTACCCCAGGGGATGAGACAGATACGCAGTATTTT

d_call: -
clone_size: -
v_call: TRBV29-1
j_call: TRBJ1-2
cdr3_aa: CSVEPGLDYGYTF
cdr3_nt: TGCAGCGTAGAACCGGGTCTCGACTATGGCTACACCTTC

d_call: -
clone_size: -
v_call: TRBV7-8
j_call: TRBJ2-5
cdr3_aa: CASSSSGGLGETQYF
cdr3_nt: TGTGCCAGCAGCTCCTCAGGGGGGCTGGGAGAGACCCAGTACTTC

d_call: TRBD2
clone_size: -
v_call: TRBV24-1
j_call: TRBJ2-5
cdr3_aa: CATSIAGGETQYF
cdr3_nt: TGTGCCACCAGTATTGCGGGAGGGGAGACCCAGTACTTC

d_call: -
clone_size: -
v_call: TRBV3-1/TRBV3-2
j_call: TRBJ2-3
cdr3_aa: CASSQDRAGTQYF
cdr3_nt: TGTGCCAGCAGCCAAGACCGGGCGGGTACGCAGTATTTT

d_call: TRBD1
clone_size: -
v_call: TRBV7-8
j_call: TRBJ1-5
cdr3_aa: CASSPGQGPASQPQHF
cdr3_nt: TGTGCCAGCAGCCCTGGACAGGGGCCCGCCAGTCAGCCCCAGCATTTT

d_call: -
clone_size: -
v_call: TRBV28
j_call: TRBJ2-7
cdr3_aa: CASSRVSGHEQYF
cdr3_nt: TGTGCCAGCAGTAGAGTGTCGGGTCACGAGCAGTACTTC

d_call: TRBD1
clone_size: once
v_call: TRBV5-6
j_call: TRBJ2-5
cdr3_aa: CASNDRTGRETQYF
cdr3_nt: TGTGCCAGCAATGACCGGACAGGGAGAGAGACCCAGTACTTC

d_call: -
clone_size: -
v_call: TRBV6-6
j_call: TRBJ1-5
cdr3_aa: CASRLHGRQPQHF
cdr3_nt: TGTGCCAGCAGATTACACGGGAGGCAGCCCCAGCATTTT